This T cell receptor beta chain derives from a study of blood T cell repertoires in COVID-19. Using immunoSEQ multiplex PCR, the repertoire was profiled, and TCRdb retains in-frame clones only, with some absent. The sample includes about 250,000 clones, around 88% of them seen just once. The ends lost 4 bases at V and 7 bases at J; junction bases unmatched: 9. CDR1 is SGDLS, CDR2 YYNGEE, per germline. The CDR3 contains 15 residues. The TCR sequence derives from a man at least 80 years old with acute or convalescent COVID-19. Sequencing was done on a sample of peripheral blood. The chain links TRBV9 to TRBJ2-1, with TRBD2 matching 9 bases. CDR3 loop: CASSLEGLAGNEQFF. The CDR3 DNA is TGTGCCAGCAGCCTAGAGGGACTAGCCGGTAATGAGCAGTTCTTC.